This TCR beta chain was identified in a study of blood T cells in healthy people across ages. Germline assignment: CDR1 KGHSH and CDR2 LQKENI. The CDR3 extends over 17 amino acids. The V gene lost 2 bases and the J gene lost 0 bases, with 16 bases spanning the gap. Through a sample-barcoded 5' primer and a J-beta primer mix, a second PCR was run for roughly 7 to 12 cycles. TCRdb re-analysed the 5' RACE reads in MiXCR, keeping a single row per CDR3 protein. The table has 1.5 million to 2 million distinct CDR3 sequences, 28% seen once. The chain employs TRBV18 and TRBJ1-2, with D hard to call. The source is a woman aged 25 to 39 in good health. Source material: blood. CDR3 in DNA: TGTGCCAGCTCACCATTGGAGTGGGCTGGAGCTAACTATGGCTACACCTTC. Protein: CASSPLEWAGANYGYTF.